The 2 T cell receptor beta chains reported below all come from one sample, sequenced in a study of control samples from healthy donors and cancer patients. Clones were read by immunoSEQ multiplex PCR, and TCRdb kept only the in-frame ones, dropping some. The sample lists 60,000 to 95,000 clones; 89% were seen once. Sequenced sample: PBMCs. These receptor sequences come from a woman in her forties or fifties with colorectal cancer.

The rearrangement uses TRBV5-1 and TRBJ1-3; 11 bases are a match to TRBD1. The CDR3 consists of 17 residues. CDR1 and CDR2 (germline): SGHRS, YFSETQ. With 0 bases clipped from V and 2 bases from J, the junction kept 4 bases outside the gene matches. This CDR3 is CASSLEGTGGTGNTIYF. CDR3 bases: TGCGCCAGCAGCTTGGAGGGGACAGGGGGTACTGGAAACACCATATATTTT.

This clone was picked up one time. This chain joins TRBV4-1 and TRBJ1-2, with a weak D call TRBD1 (6 bases). Trimming pared 4 bases from V and 5 bases from J, leaving 17 bases between. Germline V lookup: CDR1 MGHRA, CDR2 YSYEKL. The CDR3 contains 15 residues. In DNA form, the CDR3 reads TGCGCCAGCAGCCTAGATTTGGGCCAGGGGTATGGCTACACCTTC. Translating gives CASSLDLGQGYGYTF.